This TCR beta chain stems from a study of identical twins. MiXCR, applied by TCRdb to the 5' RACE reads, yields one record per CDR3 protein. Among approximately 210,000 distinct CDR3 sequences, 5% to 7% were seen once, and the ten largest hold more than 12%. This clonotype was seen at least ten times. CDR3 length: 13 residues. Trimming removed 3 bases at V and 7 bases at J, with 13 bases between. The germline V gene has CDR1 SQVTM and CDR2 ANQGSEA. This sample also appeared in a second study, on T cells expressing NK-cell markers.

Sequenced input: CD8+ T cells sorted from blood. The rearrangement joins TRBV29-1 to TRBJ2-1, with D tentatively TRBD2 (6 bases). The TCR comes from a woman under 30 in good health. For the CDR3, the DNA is TGCAGCGTTGATTTCGGGAGAGGGAATGAGCAGTTCTTC. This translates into CSVDFGRGNEQFF.